These T cell receptor beta chains were read from a single sample in a study of breast tumors, draining lymph nodes, adjacent tissues. TCRdb re-called the multiplex PCR reads with MiXCR, one entry per CDR3 protein. The repertoire consists of about 230,000 distinct CDR3 sequences, with approximately 30% occurring once and the leading ten covering 1.4%. The sequenced sample was axillary lymph node tissue. The receptors come from a female donor with breast cancer. Some clones in this sample may be carry-over from other donors' samples. CDR3s include the opening cysteine and the closing phenylalanine or tryptophan. A D gene is named only where the DNA matches it firmly. Clone size is not always given. Where it is, it says once, few, many or a class for expanded clones.

V gene	D gene	J gene	clone size	CDR3 DNA	CDR3 protein
TRBV6-6	NA	TRBJ2-3	many	TGTGCCAGCAGTTTTGGGACTCGCACAGATACGCAGTATTTT	CASSFGTRTDTQYF
TRBV29-1	TRBD2	TRBJ2-1	many	TGCAGCGTTACCGCGGGAGACGTGAGCTCCTACAATGAGCAGTTCTTC	CSVTAGDVSSYNEQFF
TRBV2	TRBD2	TRBJ2-3	NA	TGTGCCAGCATGCTGGGACTAGCGGCAGATACGCAGTATTTT	CASMLGLAADTQYF
TRBV20-1	NA	TRBJ2-4	NA	TGCAGTGCTAGAGGGTCTAAAAACATTCAGTACTTC	CSARGSKNIQYF
TRBV6-5	TRBD2	TRBJ2-7	once	TGTGCCAGCAGTCCCGCGACTAGCGGGAAGTACGGGCAGTACTTC	CASSPATSGKYGQYF
TRBV20-1	NA	TRBJ2-7	many	TGCAGTGCTAGGGAAGGGACACAGGGCGGAGAGCAGTACTTC	CSAREGTQGGEQYF
TRBV5-4	NA	TRBJ1-1	few	TGTGCCAGCAGCTTGGTTGGGAGGAACACTGAAGCTTTCTTT	CASSLVGRNTEAFF
TRBV7-6	TRBD2	TRBJ2-1	many	TGTGCCAGCAGCTGGACTAGCGGGAGGGCCGGGGAGCAGTTCTTC	CASSWTSGRAGEQFF
TRBV5-8	NA	TRBJ1-4	many	TGTGCCAGCAGCCTCGCATGGGCTATGGATGAAAAACTGTTTTTT	CASSLAWAMDEKLFF
TRBV27	TRBD2	TRBJ2-3	NA	TGTGCCAGCAGTAAGCTAGCGGGAGGGAGGACAGATACGCAGTATTTT	CASSKLAGGRTDTQYF
TRBV7-9	NA	TRBJ1-4	NA	NA	CASSSQTSVYFCAISETTNEKLFF
TRBV2	TRBD2	TRBJ2-3	NA	TGTGCCAGCAGCCAGACTAGCAGGACAGATACGCAGTATTTT	CASSQTSRTDTQYF
TRBV7-9	NA	TRBJ1-5	many	TGTGCCAGCAGCTCTGGGGGATATTTTCAGCCCCAGCATTTT	CASSSGGYFQPQHF
TRBV20-1	NA	TRBJ2-5	NA	TGCAGTGTTCGGACAGTATCGGAAGAGACCCAGTACTTC	CSVRTVSEETQYF
TRBV5-1	TRBD2	TRBJ2-5	NA	TGCGCCAGCAGCTTAGATAGCGGGAGGGCCGGGGAGACCCAGTACTTC	CASSLDSGRAGETQYF
TRBV4-1	NA	TRBJ2-6	many	TGCGCCAGCAGCCAAGAGCGGGCTTCTGGGGCCAACGTCCTGACTTTC	CASSQERASGANVLTF
TRBV3-1	NA	TRBJ2-7	many	TGTGCCAGCAGCCGAGAAGCTAGGACTTCGGGCGAGCAGTACTTC	CASSREARTSGEQYF
TRBV9	NA	TRBJ1-1	few	TGTGCCAGCAGCGTAGGAGCAGGGGCGAAAGGTGAAGCTTTCTTT	CASSVGAGAKGEAFF
TRBV11-3	NA	TRBJ2-7	few	TGTGCCAGCAGCTTAGAAAACAACACCGAGCAGTACTTC	CASSLENNTEQYF
TRBV20-1	NA	TRBJ2-7	many	TGCAGTGCTAGTCGGGACTCTACCTACGAGCAGTACTTC	CSASRDSTYEQYF
TRBV4-3	NA	TRBJ2-3	many	TGCGCCAGCAGCCAAGGGAATGAGGGAGCCCCAGATACGCAGTATTTT	CASSQGNEGAPDTQYF
TRBV6-6	NA	TRBJ2-4	once	TGTGCCATCAGTTCAGGGGCGGGGAACATTCAGTACTTC	CAISSGAGNIQYF
TRBV7-9	TRBD1	TRBJ2-3	many	TGTGCCAGCAGCTTAGAAGTGGGAGCGGTAGGACAGGGGGTTTTTGAAGATACGCAGTATTTT	CASSLEVGAVGQGVFEDTQYF
TRBV20-1	NA	TRBJ1-5	NA	TGCAGTGCCCCGGACGGAAATCAGCCCCCGCATTTT	CSAPDGNQPPHF
TRBV5-6	NA	TRBJ2-5	many	TGTGCCAGCAGCTTGTATCTAGCGCGGCAAGAGACCCAGTACTTC	CASSLYLARQETQYF
TRBV6-6	NA	TRBJ2-7	many	TGTGCCAGCAGTAGGCCGAGCTCCTACGAGCAGTACTTC	CASSRPSSYEQYF
TRBV3-1	NA	TRBJ2-5	many	TGTGCCAGCAGCCATATAGGACAACTCCAAGAGACCCAGTACTTC	CASSHIGQLQETQYF
TRBV9	TRBD2	TRBJ2-1	many	TGTGCCAGCAGCTCCGCGGTTGGGCTAGCGGGGTACAATGAGCAGTTCTTC	CASSSAVGLAGYNEQFF
TRBV9	NA	TRBJ1-5	many	TGTGCCAGCAGCGCCTCTCAGGGATATCAGCCCCAGCATTTT	CASSASQGYQPQHF
TRBV14	NA	TRBJ1-6	NA	TGTGCCAGCAGCTTGACAGCTCAAAATTCACCCCTCCACTTT	CASSLTAQNSPLHF
TRBV2	NA	TRBJ2-3	many	TGTGCCAGCAAGTATCGGGGTTTAAACACAGATACGCAGTATTTT	CASKYRGLNTDTQYF
TRBV4-2	TRBD2	TRBJ2-1	many	TGTGCCAGCAGCCACCCCCAGCGGGAGGAGTACAATGAGCAGTTCTTC	CASSHPQREEYNEQFF
TRBV12-3/TRBV12-4	NA	TRBJ1-3	many	TGTGCCAGCAGTACACGACTGGGGGGAAACACCATATATTTT	CASSTRLGGNTIYF
TRBV5-1	NA	TRBJ1-5	NA	TGTGCCAGCAGCTCCGACCAGCCCCAGCATTTT	CASSSDQPQHF
TRBV28	TRBD2	TRBJ2-5	many	TGTGCCAGCAGTAAAGCGGGAGTCACAGAGACCCAGTACTTC	CASSKAGVTETQYF
TRBV20-1	TRBD2	TRBJ2-3	many	TGCAGTGCTACCCACGCGGGGGGCAGAGATACGCAGTATTTT	CSATHAGGRDTQYF
TRBV19	NA	TRBJ1-5	many	TGTGCCAGTAGTATAGTTCAGGGTGGAGCGGGCAATCAGCCCCAGCATTTT	CASSIVQGGAGNQPQHF
TRBV6-5	TRBD2	TRBJ2-1	few	TGTGCCAGCAGTCACGGGGGGGGAGGGCCCTACAATGAGCAGTTCTTC	CASSHGGGGPYNEQFF
TRBV4-2	NA	TRBJ2-1	many	TGTGCCAGCAGCCGAGAGGACGAGCAGTTCTTC	CASSREDEQFF
TRBV5-5	TRBD1	TRBJ2-4	many	TGTGCCAGCAGCTTGGTCGGGACAGAGAATTACCCGGTTCAGTACTTC	CASSLVGTENYPVQYF
TRBV7-2	NA	TRBJ1-2	NA	TGTGCCAGCAGCTTAGGGCAGTCTAACTCTGGAAACACCTTC	CASSLGQSNSGNTF
TRBV6-5	TRBD2	TRBJ2-3	NA	TGTGCCAGCAGTTACGGGGTAGCGGGTCGCACAGATACGCAGTATTTT	CASSYGVAGRTDTQYF
TRBV20-1	NA	TRBJ2-1	many	TGCAGTGCTGAACCAAGACCGAGGAGAAGCTCCTACAATGAGCAGTTCTTC	CSAEPRPRRSSYNEQFF
TRBV15	NA	TRBJ1-6	many	TGTGCCACCAGCCCCCGGCGGTCGGTGGGCTCACCCCTCCACTTT	CATSPRRSVGSPLHF
TRBV24-1	NA	TRBJ2-1	NA	TGTGCCACAGGGGGGGGGAGAAAAAATGAGCAGTTCTTC	CATGGGRKNEQFF
TRBV7-8	NA	TRBJ1-1	many	TGTGCCAGCAGCTCGGTGGGGAACACTGAAGCTTTCTTT	CASSSVGNTEAFF
TRBV20-1	NA	TRBJ1-3	NA	TGCAGTGCTAGAGTCAGGGCGGACACCATATATTTT	CSARVRADTIYF
TRBV9	NA	TRBJ2-3	many	TGTGCCAGCAGCCCACGGACCGATACGCAGTATTTT	CASSPRTDTQYF
TRBV29-1	NA	TRBJ1-2	many	TGCAGCGTTGACGGGTTCGGCTATGGCTACACCTTC	CSVDGFGYGYTF
TRBV6-5	NA	TRBJ2-7	many	TGTGCCAGCAGTCCCGCTAGCTACCGCTACGAGCAGTACTTC	CASSPASYRYEQYF
TRBV20-1	NA	TRBJ1-5	many	TGCAGTGCTAGAGTGTACGGTAGCAATCAGCCCCAGCATTTT	CSARVYGSNQPQHF
TRBV9	TRBD1	TRBJ1-1	NA	TGTGCCAGCAGCGTCACAGGGGGGATAGACACTGAAGCTTTCTTT	CASSVTGGIDTEAFF
TRBV12-3/TRBV12-4	NA	TRBJ1-5	many	TGTGCCAGCAGTTTTCAACTTGGGATTCAGCCCCAGCATTTT	CASSFQLGIQPQHF
TRBV20-1	TRBD2	TRBJ2-1	many	TGCAGTGCTCGAGCGGGACTAGAGGTGGTAGGGGAGCAGTTCTTC	CSARAGLEVVGEQFF
TRBV20-1	TRBD1	TRBJ1-2	NA	TGCAGTGCTAGCGGGACAGGAGGCTACTCTGGCCACACCTTC	CSASGTGGYSGHTF